The 24 T cell receptor beta chains below come from one sample, sequenced in a study of shared clonotypes between healthy human individuals. Libraries were prepared by immunoSEQ multiplex PCR; TCRdb keeps only in-frame clonotypes and omits some of them. The sample carries 2 million or so clones, roughly 95% recorded once. Naive CD8 isolation took CD45RO-negative cells positively selected for CCR7 and excluded terminally differentiated effector memory CD45RA+ cells. The sequencing input was naive CD8+ T cells sorted from blood. The receptor set was obtained from a man aged 18 to 30 in good health.

The chain carries TRBV29-1 and TRBJ2-1; no definite D call. The V end lost 3 bases, the J end lost 8 bases, and 17 bases lay between the germline ends. CDR1 and CDR2 from the germline V gene are SQVTM and ANQGSEA. The CDR3 contains 14 residues. The CDR3: CSVDAVLRSDEQFF. The CDR3, as DNA: TGCAGCGTTGATGCAGTCCTACGTTCGGATGAGCAGTTCTTC.

The chain carries TRBV25-1 and TRBJ1-2; TRBD1 aligns across 7 bases. Unmatched junction bases numbered 10, after V lost 5 bases and J lost 4 bases. The CDR3 runs 15 residues. Germline loops: CDR1 MGHDK, CDR2 SYGVNS. CDR3 bases: TGTGCCAGCAGTCCACAGACAGGGTCGGCCTATGGCTACACCTTC. Protein sequence: CASSPQTGSAYGYTF.

The chain joins TRBV10-2 to TRBJ2-7, with 8 bases matching TRBD1. The germline V gene encodes CDR1 WSHSY and CDR2 SAAADI. The CDR3 sequence is 13 residues long. Trimming took 8 bases from V and 7 from J; bases not matched to a gene: 10. CDR3 protein: CASGSQGAGEQYF. Here the CDR3 DNA reads TGCGCCAGCGGATCTCAGGGGGCCGGGGAGCAGTACTTC.

The chain joins TRBV4-1 to TRBJ2-3, with a possible D match to TRBD2 (7 bases). This CDR3 has 17 residues. CDR1 is MGHRA and CDR2 is YSYEKL in the germline V gene. Trimming stripped 1 base from V and 2 bases from J, with 16 bases between. CDR3 in DNA: TGCGCCAGCAGCCAAGTAACCGGGGGGCCCCCCACAGATACGCAGTATTTT. As protein: CASSQVTGGPPTDTQYF.

The sample holds one count of this clone. Other DNA sequences from this sample encode an identical CDR3 as well. The rearrangement uses TRBV27 and TRBJ2-7, with 8 positions matching TRBD2. Trimming cost V 0 bases and J 2 bases; bases outside gene matches: 0. CDR1 is MNHEY, CDR2 SMNVEV, per germline (reference sequence). The CDR3 extends over 14 amino acids. The DNA for the CDR3 is TGTGCCAGCAGTTTATCTAGCGGGGCCTACGAGCAGTACTTC. Translating gives CASSLSSGAYEQYF.

J is TRBJ1-5 and V is TRBV6-5; D is unclear. With 4 bases removed from V and 4 bases from J, the gap between germline ends came to 8 bases. The length of the CDR3 is 13 residues. Germline V gene sequence: CDR1 MNHEY, CDR2 SVGAGI. The CDR3 DNA reads TGTGCCAGCAGTTTGGTGGATAATCAGCCCCAGCATTTT. Encoded protein: CASSLVDNQPQHF.

CDR3 sequence: CSGGTPGELFF. CDR3 sequence (DNA): TGCAGCGGGGGCACCCCCGGGGAGCTGTTTTTT. The chain joins TRBV29-1 to TRBJ2-2; D possibly corresponds to TRBD1 (5 bases). Deletions cut 7 bases from V and 6 bases from J, with 9 bases between. This CDR3 contains 11 residues. Germline CDR1 reads SQVTM; CDR2 reads ANQGSEA.

The V call is TRBV9, the J call TRBJ2-3, with unresolved D. V was shortened by 0 bases and J by 1 base, with 6 bases between the two germline ends. This CDR3 region has 14 residues. Germline CDR1 SGDLS, CDR2 YYNGEE. CDR3 region: CASSVATRTDTQYF. CDR3 in DNA: TGTGCCAGCAGCGTAGCTACTCGCACAGATACGCAGTATTTT. Variable domain in full (rest from reference TRBV9 and TRBJ2-3): DSGVTQTPKHLITATGQRVTLRCSPRSGDLSVYWYQQSLDQGLQFLIQYYNGEERAKGNILERFSAQQFPDLHSELNLSSLELGDSALYFCASSVATRTDTQYFGPGTRLTVL.

The chain uses TRBV7-2 and TRBJ2-1, with 14 nucleotides matching TRBD2. The J segment lost 5 bases and the V segment lost 5 bases, leaving 8 bases of the junction unmatched. CDR1 and CDR2 from the germline V gene are SGHTA and FQGNSA. The CDR3 consists of 17 residues. The CDR3 loop reads CASSVRLAGGPDNEQFF. As DNA, the CDR3 is TGTGCCAGCAGCGTCAGACTAGCGGGAGGGCCGGACAATGAGCAGTTCTTC.

The chain uses TRBV4-1 and TRBJ2-7; tentatively, D is TRBD2 (6 bases). V shed 0 bases and J shed 0 bases, with 12 bases lying between them. The germline CDR1 and CDR2 sequences are MGHRA and YSYEKL. The CDR3 extends over 16 amino acids. The CDR3 spells CASSQDTGEVSYEQYF. DNA of the CDR3: TGCGCCAGCAGCCAAGATACCGGGGAGGTCTCCTACGAGCAGTACTTC.

The V and J genes are TRBV27 and TRBJ2-7; either TRBD1 or TRBD2 may supply D (6 bases each). This CDR3 is built from 15 residues. CDR1 MNHEY and CDR2 SMNVEV come from the germline V gene (reference sequence). V was clipped by 2 bases and J by 5 bases, with 16 bases between them. The DNA for the CDR3 is TGTGCCAGCAGTTTAGTTTTTCGGGGGCTGGACGAGCAGTACTTC. Translation gives CASSLVFRGLDEQYF.

The chain joins TRBV5-6 to TRBJ1-4, with TRBD1 matching 8 bases. The length of the CDR3 is 16 residues. V lost 1 base, J lost 7 bases, and 9 bases stayed unmatched. The V gene's germline CDR1 is SGHDT and CDR2 YYEEEE. This CDR3 is CASSLSAGGLSEKLFF. For the CDR3, the DNA is TGTGCCAGCAGCTTGTCGGCAGGGGGCCTCAGTGAAAAACTGTTTTTT.

This sequence joins TRBV30 and TRBJ1-5, with D possibly TRBD1 on 6 matching bases. Germline V gives CDR1 GTSNPN, CDR2 SVGIG (reference sequence). Trimming removed 2 bases at V and 2 bases at J, with 13 bases between. The CDR3 loop spans 15 amino acids. The CDR3 reads CAWSLQGQGNQPQHF. CDR3 sequence (DNA): TGTGCCTGGAGTCTGCAGGGGCAAGGCAATCAGCCCCAGCATTTT.

The chain links TRBV30 to TRBJ1-1; the D is unclear. The germline V gene has CDR1 GTSNPN and CDR2 SVGIG (reference sequence). The V and J ends lost 8 bases and 1 base respectively, with 11 bases between them. The CDR3 runs to 12 residues. In DNA, the CDR3 is TGTGCCGGCCGGGAGGCGAACACTGAAGCTTTCTTT. This gives the protein CAGREANTEAFF.

The chain employs TRBV19 and TRBJ2-7; D not certain. Germline CDR1 reads LNHDA; CDR2 reads SQIVND (reference sequence). Trimming stripped 3 bases from V and 1 base from J, with 10 bases between. This CDR3 spans 14 amino acids. CDR3 in amino acids: CASSIFSGSYEQYF. The CDR3 nucleotides read TGTGCCAGTAGTATTTTCTCAGGATCCTACGAGCAGTACTTC.

The V gene is TRBV27, the J gene TRBJ1-1; D is ambiguous. Looked up from germline, CDR1 is MNHEY and CDR2 is SMNVEV (reference sequence). This CDR3 is 16 amino acids long. Trimming removed 5 bases at V and 5 bases at J, with 21 bases between. The CDR3 sequence is CASSGRAVGVGTEAFF. In DNA form, the CDR3 reads TGTGCCAGCAGTGGTAGGGCAGTCGGAGTTGGTACTGAAGCTTTCTTT.

This chain links TRBV6-5 with TRBJ1-3, with no clear D. The CDR3 has 12 amino acids. The germline V and J ends were trimmed by 10 bases and 6 bases, with 13 bases remaining between them. CDR1 and CDR2 (germline): MNHEY, SVGAGI. Here the CDR3 reads CATGPGINTIYF. The CDR3 bases are TGTGCCACGGGCCCCGGAATAAACACCATATATTTT.

The V and J genes are TRBV27 and TRBJ1-1; 7 bases fit TRBD1. Germline CDR1 MNHEY, CDR2 SMNVEV (reference sequence). V dropped 5 bases and J dropped 7; count of bases not matched to a gene: 13. There are 15 residues in the CDR3. DNA for the CDR3: TGTGCCAGCAGTCAGCAGGGGGATCGGTTTATTGAAGCTTTCTTT. It codes for CASSQQGDRFIEAFF.

V usage is TRBV4-1 and J usage is TRBJ2-3, with D unclear. The CDR3 covers 16 residues. Deletions cut 0 bases from V and 6 bases from J, with 16 bases between. Germline loops: CDR1 MGHRA, CDR2 YSYEKL. The CDR3, as DNA: TGCGCCAGCAGCCAAGATAGTTTACTGGTCCAGGATACGCAGTATTTT. Protein: CASSQDSLLVQDTQYF.

This clone was recorded only once. The chain's CDR3 is CASSPTGMVATNEKLFF. CDR3 bases: TGTGCCAGCAGTCCGACAGGGATGGTCGCAACTAATGAAAAACTGTTTTTT. The chain uses TRBV25-1 and TRBJ1-4; 7 positions match TRBD1. CDR3 length: 17 residues. Germline loops: CDR1 MGHDK, CDR2 SYGVNS. Unmatched junction bases numbered 9, after V lost 5 bases and J lost 0 bases.

The V call is TRBV14, the J call TRBJ2-5, with 8 bases lining up with TRBD2. Germline V lookup: CDR1 SGHDN, CDR2 FVKESK. This CDR3 is 17 amino acids long. V was pared by 0 bases and J by 1 base, with 7 bases of the junction left unmatched. CDR3 DNA: TGTGCCAGCAGCCAAGATCCGATAGCGGGGTTCCAAGAGACCCAGTACTTC. It codes for CASSQDPIAGFQETQYF.

The chain recombines TRBV13 with TRBJ1-5; a weak D match, TRBD1 (6 bases). This CDR3 has 15 amino acids. The V end lost 2 bases, the J end lost 2 bases, and 10 bases lay between the germline ends. Germline CDR1 PRHDT, CDR2 FYEKMQ (reference sequence). This CDR3 reads CASSLRGVRNQPQHF. CDR3 sequence (DNA): TGTGCCAGCAGCTTAAGGGGGGTCCGCAATCAGCCCCAGCATTTT.

The rearrangement uses TRBV7-6 and TRBJ1-4; the match to TRBD1 covers 11 bases. Germline assignment: CDR1 SGHVS and CDR2 FNYEAQ. With 5 bases clipped from V and 4 bases from J, the junction kept 9 bases outside the gene matches. The CDR3 is 17 residues long. The CDR3, as DNA: TGTGCCAGCAGCGCCAGGACAGGGGGCTCCGTTAATGAAAAACTGTTTTTT. Protein: CASSARTGGSVNEKLFF.

V and J are TRBV9 and TRBJ2-1, with D tentatively TRBD1 (6 bases). The germline CDR1 and CDR2 sequences are SGDLS and YYNGEE. CDR3 size: 16 residues. V lost 3 bases to trimming and J lost 6 bases, with 19 bases between them. CDR3 in DNA: TGTGCCAGCAGCGCTCCAACAGGGTACGTGAGCAATGAGCAGTTCTTC. The encoded protein is CASSAPTGYVSNEQFF. Full variable domain (missing parts from reference TRBV9 and TRBJ2-1): DSGVTQTPKHLITATGQRVTLRCSPRSGDLSVYWYQQSLDQGLQFLIQYYNGEERAKGNILERFSAQQFPDLHSELNLSSLELGDSALYFCASSAPTGYVSNEQFFGPGTRLTVL.